The T cell receptor beta chain described here comes from a study of PD-L1 blockade in urothelial cancer. In the study overall: The patients first took atezolizumab in about 2014, receiving 1,200 mg intravenously every 3 weeks. A median blood sample held about 150,000 T cells and about 78,000 unique TCRs.

The assay was immunoSEQ multiplex PCR, and TCRdb's table has in-frame clones only and misses some. The sample holds about 72,000 clones, more than 75% seen once. Sample time point: pretreatment peripheral blood. The sequencing used PBMCs, collected around atezolizumab (anti-PD-L1) treatment. The TCR was taken from a man aged 55-75 years with urothelial cancer.

This chain's CDR3 is CASGNRDRNGYTF. DNA for the CDR3: TGTGCCAGCGGGAACCGGGACAGGAATGGCTACACCTTC. The chain uses TRBV9 and TRBJ1-2; 8 bases are shared with TRBD1. From germline, CDR1 is SGDLS and CDR2 YYNGEE. The CDR3 runs to 13 residues. The V segment lost 7 bases and the J segment 6 bases; nucleotides outside the gene matches: 8. Using reference TRBV9 and TRBJ1-2 for the parts outside the CDR3, the full variable domain is DSGVTQTPKHLITATGQRVTLRCSPRSGDLSVYWYQQSLDQGLQFLIQYYNGEERAKGNILERFSAQQFPDLHSELNLSSLELGDSALYFCASGNRDRNGYTFGSGTRLTVV.